This T cell receptor beta chain was retrieved from a study of siplizumab effects on memory and regulatory T cells. The CDR3 extends over 13 amino acids. V shed 4 bases and J shed 7 bases, with 11 bases lying between them. Germline CDR1 and CDR2: MNHEY and SMNVEV (reference sequence). Assay: immunoSEQ multiplex PCR; the TCRdb copy retains only in-frame clones and omits some. The repertoire holds roughly 97,000 clones, with approximately 93% as singletons. The material sequenced was Tregs sorted from blood. The receptor was derived from a human donor in good health. The V and J genes are TRBV27 and TRBJ2-1; D is unclear. CDR3 nucleotides: TGTGCCAGCAGTTCCCGGGTCATTAATGAGCAGTTCTTC. Its protein product is CASSSRVINEQFF.